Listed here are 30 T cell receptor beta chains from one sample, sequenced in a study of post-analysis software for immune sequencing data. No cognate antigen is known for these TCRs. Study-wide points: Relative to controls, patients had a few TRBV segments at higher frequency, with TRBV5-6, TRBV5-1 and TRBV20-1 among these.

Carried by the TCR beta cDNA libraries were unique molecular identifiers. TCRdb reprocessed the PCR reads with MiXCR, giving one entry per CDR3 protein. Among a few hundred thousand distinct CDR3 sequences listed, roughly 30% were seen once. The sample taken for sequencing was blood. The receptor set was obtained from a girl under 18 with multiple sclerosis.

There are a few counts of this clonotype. The CDR3 spells CASRLGPHNSPLHF. CDR3 DNA sequence: TGTGCCAGCAGACTCGGGCCTCATAATTCACCCCTCCACTTT. V and J are TRBV7-8 and TRBJ1-6; no reliable D call. Germline lookup yields CDR1 SGHVS and CDR2 FQNEAQ. CDR3 size: 14 residues. V was trimmed by 6 bases and J by 5 bases, leaving 11 bases between them.

CDR3 sequence (DNA): TGTGCCAGCAGCTTAGCGCGACGGGGATATCCGGGACAGCCCCAGCATTTT. Translated, it gives CASSLARRGYPGQPQHF. The rearrangement joins TRBV7-2 to TRBJ1-5, with D unclear. The CDR3 runs to 17 residues. V was pared by 0 bases and J by 7 bases, with 19 bases between. The germline V gene has CDR1 SGHTA and CDR2 FQGNSA.

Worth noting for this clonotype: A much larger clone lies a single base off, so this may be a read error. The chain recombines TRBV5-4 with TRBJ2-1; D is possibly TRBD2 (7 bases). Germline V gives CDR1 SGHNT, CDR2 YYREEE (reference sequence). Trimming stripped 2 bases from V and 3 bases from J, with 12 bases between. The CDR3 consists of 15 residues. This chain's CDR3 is CASSLGGAVYNEQFF. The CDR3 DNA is TGTGCCAGCAGCTTAGGGGGGGCGGTCTACAATGAGCAGTTCTTC. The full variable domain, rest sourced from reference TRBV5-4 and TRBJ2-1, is ETGVTQSPTHLIKTRGQQVTLRCSSQSGHNTVSWYQQALGQGPQFIFQYYREEENGRGNFPPRFSGLQFPNYSSELNVNALELDDSALYLCASSLGGAVYNEQFFGPGTRLTVL.

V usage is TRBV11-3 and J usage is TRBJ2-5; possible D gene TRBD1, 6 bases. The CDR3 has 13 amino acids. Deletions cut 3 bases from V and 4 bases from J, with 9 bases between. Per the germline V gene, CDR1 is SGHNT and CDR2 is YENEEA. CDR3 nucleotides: TGTGCCAGCAGCTTTATAGGGGGAGAGACCCAGTACTTC. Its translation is CASSFIGGETQYF.

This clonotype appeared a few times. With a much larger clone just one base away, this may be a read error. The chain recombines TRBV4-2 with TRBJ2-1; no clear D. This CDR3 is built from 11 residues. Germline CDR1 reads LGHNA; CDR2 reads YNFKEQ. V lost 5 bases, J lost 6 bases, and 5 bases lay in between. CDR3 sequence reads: CASSSPNEQFF. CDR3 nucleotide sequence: TGTGCCAGCAGCTCCCCCAATGAGCAGTTCTTC.

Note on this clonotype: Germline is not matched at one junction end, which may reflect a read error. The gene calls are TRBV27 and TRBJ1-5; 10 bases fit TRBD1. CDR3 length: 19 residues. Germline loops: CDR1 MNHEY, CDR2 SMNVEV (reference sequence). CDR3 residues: CASSLRDRGVPYSNRPQHF. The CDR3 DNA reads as TGTGCCAGCAGTCTCCGGGACAGGGGTGTACCCTATAGCAATCGGCCCCAGCATTTT.

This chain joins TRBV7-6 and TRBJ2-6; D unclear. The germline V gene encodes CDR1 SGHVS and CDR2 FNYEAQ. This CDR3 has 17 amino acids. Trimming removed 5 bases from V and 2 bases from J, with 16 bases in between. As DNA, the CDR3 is TGTGCCAGCAGCAGTTGGGTCGGTTCTACTGGGGCCAACGTCCTGACTTTC. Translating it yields CASSSWVGSTGANVLTF. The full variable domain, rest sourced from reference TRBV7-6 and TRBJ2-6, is GAGVSQSPRYKVTKRGQDVALRCDPISGHVSLYWYRQALGQGPEFLTYFNYEAQQDKSGLPNDRFSAERPEGSISTLTIQRTEQRDSAMYRCASSSWVGSTGANVLTFGAGSRLTVL.

This chain's CDR3 is CASSLGLGLTDTQYF. CDR3 nucleotide sequence: TGTGCCAGCAGCTTAGGTTTGGGTCTCACAGATACGCAGTATTTT. The V gene is TRBV7-2, the J gene TRBJ2-3; D gene unclear. CDR3 size: 15 residues. V was trimmed by 1 base and J by 2 bases, leaving 10 bases between them. From germline, CDR1 is SGHTA and CDR2 FQGNSA.

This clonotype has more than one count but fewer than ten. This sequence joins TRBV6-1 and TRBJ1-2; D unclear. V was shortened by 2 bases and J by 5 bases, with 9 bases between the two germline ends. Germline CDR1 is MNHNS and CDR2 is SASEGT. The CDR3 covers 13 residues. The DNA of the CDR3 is TGTGCCAGCAGTGAATGGTCAGAGTATGGCTACACCTTC. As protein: CASSEWSEYGYTF.

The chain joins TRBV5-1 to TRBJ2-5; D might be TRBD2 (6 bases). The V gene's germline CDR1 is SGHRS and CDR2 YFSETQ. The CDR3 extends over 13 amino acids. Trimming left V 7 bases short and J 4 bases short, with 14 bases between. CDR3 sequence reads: CASEMGGGETQYF. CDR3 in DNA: TGCGCCAGCGAAATGGGGGGAGGAGAGACCCAGTACTTC.

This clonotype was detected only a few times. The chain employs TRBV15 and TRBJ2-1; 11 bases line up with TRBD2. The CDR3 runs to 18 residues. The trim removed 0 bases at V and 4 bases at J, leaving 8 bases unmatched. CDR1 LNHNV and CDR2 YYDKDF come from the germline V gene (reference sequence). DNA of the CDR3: TGTGCCACCAGCAGAGATAAGGGGACTAGCGGCTGGTACAATGAGCAGTTCTTC. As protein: CATSRDKGTSGWYNEQFF.

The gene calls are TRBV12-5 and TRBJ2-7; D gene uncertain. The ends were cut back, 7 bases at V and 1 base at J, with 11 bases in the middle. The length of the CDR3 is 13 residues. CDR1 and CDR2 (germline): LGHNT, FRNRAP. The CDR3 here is CASALAESYEQYF. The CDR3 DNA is TGTGCTAGTGCCCTCGCGGAGTCCTACGAGCAGTACTTC.

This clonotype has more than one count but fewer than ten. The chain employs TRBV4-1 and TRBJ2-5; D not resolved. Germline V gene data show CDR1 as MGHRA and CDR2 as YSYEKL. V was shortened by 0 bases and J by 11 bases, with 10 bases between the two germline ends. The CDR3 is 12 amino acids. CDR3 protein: CASSQDVTEQYF. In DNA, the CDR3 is TGCGCCAGCAGCCAAGATGTGACTGAGCAGTACTTC.

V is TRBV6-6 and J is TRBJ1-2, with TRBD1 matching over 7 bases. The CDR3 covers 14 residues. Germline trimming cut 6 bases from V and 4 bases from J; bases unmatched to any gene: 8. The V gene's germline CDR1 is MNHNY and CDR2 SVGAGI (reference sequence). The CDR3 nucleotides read TGTGCCAGCAGGTTCACAGGGGTGGGCTATGGCTACACCTTC. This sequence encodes CASRFTGVGYGYTF.

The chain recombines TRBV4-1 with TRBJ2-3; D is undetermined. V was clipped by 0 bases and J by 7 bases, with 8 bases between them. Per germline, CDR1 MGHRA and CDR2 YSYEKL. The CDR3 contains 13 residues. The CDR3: CASSQESRNTQYF. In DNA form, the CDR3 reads TGCGCCAGCAGCCAAGAATCGAGAAATACGCAGTATTTT.

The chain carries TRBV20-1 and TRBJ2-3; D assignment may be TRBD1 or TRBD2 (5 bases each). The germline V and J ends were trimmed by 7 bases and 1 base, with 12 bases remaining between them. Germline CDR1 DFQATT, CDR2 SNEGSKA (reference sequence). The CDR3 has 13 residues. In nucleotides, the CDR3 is TGCAGTGTCCCTGGGACCGGCACAGATACGCAGTATTTT. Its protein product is CSVPGTGTDTQYF.

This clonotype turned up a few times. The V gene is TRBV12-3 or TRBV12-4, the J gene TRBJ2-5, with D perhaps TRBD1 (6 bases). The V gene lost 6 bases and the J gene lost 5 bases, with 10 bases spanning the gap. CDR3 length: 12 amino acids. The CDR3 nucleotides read TGTGCCAGCAGCCACAGGGTCGAGACCCAGTACTTC. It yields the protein CASSHRVETQYF.

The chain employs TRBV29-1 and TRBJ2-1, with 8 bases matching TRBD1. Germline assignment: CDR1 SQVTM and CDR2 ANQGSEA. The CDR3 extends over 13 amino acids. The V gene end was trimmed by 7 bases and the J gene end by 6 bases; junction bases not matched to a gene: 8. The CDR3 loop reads CSGDRGDLNEQFF. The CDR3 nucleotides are TGCAGCGGCGACAGGGGCGATCTCAATGAGCAGTTCTTC.

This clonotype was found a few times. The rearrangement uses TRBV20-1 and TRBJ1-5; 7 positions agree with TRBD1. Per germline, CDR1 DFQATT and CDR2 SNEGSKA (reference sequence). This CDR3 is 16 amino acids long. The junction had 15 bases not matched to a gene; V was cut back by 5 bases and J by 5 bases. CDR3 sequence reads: CSAPAGGQGLHQPQHF. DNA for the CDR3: TGCAGTGCTCCCGCAGGGGGTCAGGGCCTCCATCAGCCCCAGCATTTT.

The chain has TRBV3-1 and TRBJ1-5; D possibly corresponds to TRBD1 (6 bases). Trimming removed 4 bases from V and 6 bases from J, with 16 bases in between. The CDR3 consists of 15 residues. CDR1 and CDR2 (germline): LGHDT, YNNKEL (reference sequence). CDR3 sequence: CASSRTHTQGQPQHF. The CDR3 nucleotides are TGTGCCAGCAGCCGAACGCACACACAGGGTCAGCCCCAGCATTTT. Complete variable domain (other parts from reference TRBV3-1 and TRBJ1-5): DTAVSQTPKYLVTQMGNDKSIKCEQNLGHDTMYWYKQDSKKFLKIMFSYNNKELIINETVPNRFSPKSPDKAHLNLHINSLELGDSAVYFCASSRTHTQGQPQHFGDGTRLSIL.

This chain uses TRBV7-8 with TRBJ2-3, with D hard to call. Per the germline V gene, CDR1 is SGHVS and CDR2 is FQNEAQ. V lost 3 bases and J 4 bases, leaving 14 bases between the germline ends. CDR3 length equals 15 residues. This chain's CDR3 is CASSLDDPYPDTQYF. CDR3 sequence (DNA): TGTGCCAGCAGCTTGGACGACCCCTATCCAGATACGCAGTATTTT.

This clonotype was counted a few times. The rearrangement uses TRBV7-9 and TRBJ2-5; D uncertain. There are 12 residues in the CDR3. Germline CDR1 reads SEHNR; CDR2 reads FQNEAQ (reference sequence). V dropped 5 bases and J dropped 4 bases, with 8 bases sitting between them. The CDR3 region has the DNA TGTGCCAGCAGCGTCGACGGAGAGACCCAGTACTTC. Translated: CASSVDGETQYF.

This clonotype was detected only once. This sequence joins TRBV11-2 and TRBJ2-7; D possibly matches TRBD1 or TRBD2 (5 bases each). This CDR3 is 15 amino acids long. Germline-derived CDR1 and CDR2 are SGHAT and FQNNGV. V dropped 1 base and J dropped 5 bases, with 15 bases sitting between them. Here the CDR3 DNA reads TGTGCCAGCAGCTTAGTCCCGGGACGGACGGACGAGCAGTACTTC. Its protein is CASSLVPGRTDEQYF.

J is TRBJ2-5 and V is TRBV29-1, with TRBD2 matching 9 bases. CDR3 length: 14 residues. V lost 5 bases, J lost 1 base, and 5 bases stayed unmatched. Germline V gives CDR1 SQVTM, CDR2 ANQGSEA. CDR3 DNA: TGCAGCGTTTGGGAAGCGGGGGGCCAAGAGACCCAGTACTTC. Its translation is CSVWEAGGQETQYF.

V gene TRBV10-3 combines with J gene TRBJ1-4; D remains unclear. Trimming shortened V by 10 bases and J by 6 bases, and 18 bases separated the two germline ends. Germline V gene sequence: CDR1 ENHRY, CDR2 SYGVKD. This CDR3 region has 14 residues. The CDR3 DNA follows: TGTGCCACGTCTCGGGAGCTTCCGGATGAAAAACTGTTTTTT. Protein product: CATSRELPDEKLFF.

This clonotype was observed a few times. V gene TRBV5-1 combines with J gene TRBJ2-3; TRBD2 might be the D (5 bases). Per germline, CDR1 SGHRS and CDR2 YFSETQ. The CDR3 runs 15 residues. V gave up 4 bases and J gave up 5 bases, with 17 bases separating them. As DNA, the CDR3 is TGCGCCAGCAGCCACCCGGCCTTAGGAGGAGATACGCAGTATTTT. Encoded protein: CASSHPALGGDTQYF.

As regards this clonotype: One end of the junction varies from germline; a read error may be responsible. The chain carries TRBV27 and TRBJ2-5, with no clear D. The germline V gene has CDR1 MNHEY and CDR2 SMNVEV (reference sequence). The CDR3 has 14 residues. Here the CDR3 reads CASSSIPGPLKQHF. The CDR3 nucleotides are TGTGCCAGCAGTTCCATTCCGGGTCCGCTCAAGCAGCACTTC.

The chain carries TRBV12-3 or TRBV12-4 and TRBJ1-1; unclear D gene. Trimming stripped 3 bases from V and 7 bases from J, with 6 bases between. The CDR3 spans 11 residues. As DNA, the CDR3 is TGTGCCAGCAGTTTCGTGGGTGAAGCTTTCTTT. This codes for CASSFVGEAFF.

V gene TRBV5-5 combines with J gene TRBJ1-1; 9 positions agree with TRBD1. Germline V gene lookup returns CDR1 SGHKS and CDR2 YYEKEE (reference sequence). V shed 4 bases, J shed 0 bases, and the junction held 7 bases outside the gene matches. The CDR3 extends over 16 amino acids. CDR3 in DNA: TGTGCCAGCAGCCCGGACAGGGGAATATTGAACACTGAAGCTTTCTTT. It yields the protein CASSPDRGILNTEAFF. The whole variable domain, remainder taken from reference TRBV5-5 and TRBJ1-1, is DAGVTQSPTHLIKTRGQQVTLRCSPISGHKSVSWYQQVLGQGPQFIFQYYEKEERGRGNFPDRFSARQFPNYSSELNVNALLLGDSALYLCASSPDRGILNTEAFFGQGTRLTVV.

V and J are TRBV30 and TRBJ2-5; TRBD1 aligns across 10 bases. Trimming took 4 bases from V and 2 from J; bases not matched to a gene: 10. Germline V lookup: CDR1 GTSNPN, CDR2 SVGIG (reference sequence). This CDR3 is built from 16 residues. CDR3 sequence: CAWNSGQGSRQETQYF. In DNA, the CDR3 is TGTGCCTGGAACTCGGGACAGGGGAGTAGACAAGAGACCCAGTACTTC.